This T cell receptor (beta chain) comes out of a study of preoperative IRX-2 immunotherapy in early breast cancer. This CDR3 contains 12 residues. Produced via immunoSEQ multiplex PCR; TCRdb's table is partial and in-frame only. The sample has around 57,000 clones; approximately 94% are singletons. Treatment specified: preoperative locoregional IRX-2 cytokine immunotherapy. Preoperative locoregional IRX-2 cytokine immunotherapy was tested in the phase Ib source study. The material was obtained from a patient treated with IRX-2 immunotherapy. The origin of this receptor is a human donor with breast cancer. The rearrangement joins TRBV21-1 to TRBJ1-2; the listed D gene, TRBD1, was not tested against the DNA. TRBV21-1 is a documented pseudogene. In nucleotides, the CDR3 is TGTGCCAGGACAGGGATCCCTTATGGCTACACCTTC. Residues: CARTGIPYGYTF.